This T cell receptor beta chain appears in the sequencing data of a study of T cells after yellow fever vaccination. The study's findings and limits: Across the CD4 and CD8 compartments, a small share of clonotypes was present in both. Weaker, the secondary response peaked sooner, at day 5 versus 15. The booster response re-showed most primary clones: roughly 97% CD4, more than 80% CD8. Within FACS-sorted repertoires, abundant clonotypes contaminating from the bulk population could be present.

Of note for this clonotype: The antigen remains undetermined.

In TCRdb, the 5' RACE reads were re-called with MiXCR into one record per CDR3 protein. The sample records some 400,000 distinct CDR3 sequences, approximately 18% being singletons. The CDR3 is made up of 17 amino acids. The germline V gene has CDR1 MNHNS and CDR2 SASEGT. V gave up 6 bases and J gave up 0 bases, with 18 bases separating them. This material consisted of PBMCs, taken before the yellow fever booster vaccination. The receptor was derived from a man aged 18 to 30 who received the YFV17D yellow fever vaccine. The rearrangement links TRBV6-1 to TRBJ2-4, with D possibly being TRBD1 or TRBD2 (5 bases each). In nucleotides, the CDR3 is TGTGCCAGCAGGGACACGGGAAAGTTGCTAGCCAAAAACATTCAGTACTTC. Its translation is CASRDTGKLLAKNIQYF.